A single sample is the source of the 26 T cell receptor beta chains below, sequenced in a study of T cell repertoires in cytomegalovirus infection. Antigens for these TCRs are unknown. TCRdb re-analysed the reads in MiXCR, keeping a single row per CDR3 protein. Among roughly 120,000 distinct CDR3 sequences listed, approximately 30% were seen once. The input for sequencing was CD8+ T cells from cultured PBMCs, taken from culture after CMV antigen stimulation. These TCRs come from a human donor in good health (CMV status not recorded). Some clones in this sample may be carry-over from other donors' samples.

Only a few counts were recorded for this clonotype. This sequence joins TRBV20-1 and TRBJ2-1, with 16 nucleotides matching TRBD2. The CDR3 is 19 amino acids. V shed 3 bases, J shed 1 base, and the junction held 9 bases outside the gene matches. The V gene's germline CDR1 is DFQATT and CDR2 SNEGSKA (reference sequence). The CDR3 bases are TGCAGTGCTAGGGGGACTAGCGGGGGGGTCCGTAGGTCCTACAATGAGCAGTTCTTC. This codes for CSARGTSGGVRRSYNEQFF.

This clonotype was recorded a few times. This chain connects TRBV6-1 to TRBJ1-1; D uncertain. V lost 6 bases and J 3 bases, leaving 14 bases between the germline ends. The CDR3 length is 14 residues. In germline, CDR1 is MNHNS, CDR2 SASEGT. The CDR3 loop reads CASSLPGSYTEAFF. CDR3 nucleotide sequence: TGTGCCAGCAGCCTCCCAGGAAGCTACACTGAAGCTTTCTTT.

The V gene is TRBV7-9, the J gene TRBJ2-1, with 9 bases aligning to TRBD2. J gave up 6 bases and V 5 bases, and 5 bases lay outside the gene matches. The CDR3 extends over 14 amino acids. The germline CDR1 and CDR2 sequences are SEHNR and FQNEAQ (reference sequence). DNA of the CDR3: TGTGCCAGCAGCCCTTTGACTAGCGGCAATGAGCAGTTCTTC. Amino acid sequence: CASSPLTSGNEQFF.

This chain joins TRBV27 and TRBJ2-3; 8 bases map to TRBD2. In germline, CDR1 is MNHEY, CDR2 SMNVEV (reference sequence). Trimming at V came to 2 bases and at J to 6 bases, leaving 13 bases not matched to a gene. The CDR3 spans 17 residues. The CDR3 bases are TGTGCCAGCAGTTTAAAGGGGGTCAGCGGGGGCATGGATACGCAGTATTTT. This codes for CASSLKGVSGGMDTQYF.

The chain has TRBV6-6 and TRBJ2-7; TRBD1 aligns across 8 bases. This CDR3 contains 17 residues. V dropped 5 bases and J dropped 6; count of bases not matched to a gene: 18. Germline loops: CDR1 MNHNY, CDR2 SVGAGI (reference sequence). The CDR3 nucleotides read TGTGCCAGCAGTACAACAGCTAAAAGGACAGGGTCGGGCGAGCAGTACTTC. As protein: CASSTTAKRTGSGEQYF.

This chain joins TRBV12-3 or TRBV12-4 and TRBJ2-4, with 12 bases that match TRBD1. V was clipped by 6 bases and J by 2 bases; unmatched bases: 11. The CDR3 runs 18 residues. The CDR3 loop is CASSPLGTGGATKNIQYF. As DNA, the CDR3 is TGTGCCAGCAGCCCCCTAGGGACAGGGGGCGCTACCAAAAACATTCAGTACTTC.

There are many counts of this clonotype. The J gene is TRBJ1-2, the V gene TRBV6-2 or TRBV6-3, with a tentative D call TRBD1 (6 bases). Germline V gene data show CDR1 as MNHEY and CDR2 as SVGEGT. This CDR3 contains 12 residues. V was pared by 10 bases and J by 2 bases, with 11 bases between. In DNA form, the CDR3 reads TGTGCCACCGCGACAGGAAACTATGGCTACACCTTC. As protein: CATATGNYGYTF.

This clonotype was found a few times. This CDR3 reads CASSFGTDTQYF. For the CDR3, the DNA is TGTGCCAGCAGCTTCGGCACAGATACGCAGTATTTT. The gene calls are TRBV7-9 and TRBJ2-3; D uncertain. Germline CDR1 is SEHNR and CDR2 is FQNEAQ (reference sequence). V shed 3 bases and J shed 1 base, with 2 bases lying between them. The CDR3 sequence is 12 residues long.

The rearrangement links TRBV2 to TRBJ1-3; no definite D call. The CDR3 length is 15 residues. The germline V gene encodes CDR1 SNHLY and CDR2 FYNNEI. Trimming left V 1 base short and J 0 bases short, with 7 bases between. CDR3 DNA: TGTGCCAGCAGTGAAGGCTCCCGCTCTGGAAACACCATATATTTT. Translation: CASSEGSRSGNTIYF.

The chain joins TRBV6-1 to TRBJ1-5, with 10 bases fitting TRBD1. V dropped 8 bases and J dropped 4; count of bases not matched to a gene: 8. This CDR3 is built from 15 residues. Germline-derived CDR1 and CDR2 are MNHNS and SASEGT. CDR3 region: CASEGQGKLNQPQHF. In nucleotides, the CDR3 is TGTGCCAGCGAGGGACAGGGGAAACTAAATCAGCCCCAGCATTTT.

The J gene is TRBJ2-1, the V gene TRBV9, with D unclear. The germline V gene encodes CDR1 SGDLS and CDR2 YYNGEE. Trimming took off 3 bases at V and 7 bases at J, with 8 bases between the two ends. The length of the CDR3 is 12 residues. The CDR3 sequence: CASSGVRNEQFF. The CDR3 DNA is TGTGCCAGCAGCGGAGTGAGGAATGAGCAGTTCTTC.

CDR3 in amino acids: CASSLAVAGASQANTGELFF. In DNA form, the CDR3 reads TGTGCCAGCAGCTTAGCTGTAGCGGGGGCCTCCCAAGCCAACACCGGGGAGCTGTTTTTT. The chain combines TRBV7-6 with TRBJ2-2, with 9 bases identical to TRBD2. Trimming at V came to 0 bases and at J to 2 bases, leaving 13 bases not matched to a gene. The germline V gene has CDR1 SGHVS and CDR2 FNYEAQ. The CDR3 has 20 residues.

This chain connects TRBV4-1 to TRBJ1-1; the D is unclear. V was pared by 1 base and J by 1 base, with 7 bases between. CDR1 MGHRA and CDR2 YSYEKL come from the germline V gene. CDR3 length: 14 residues. CDR3 sequence (DNA): TGCGCCAGCAGCCAAGGACTTGGGAACACTGAAGCTTTCTTT. Translating gives CASSQGLGNTEAFF.

The rearrangement uses TRBV11-2 and TRBJ1-1; weak D call: TRBD1 (5 bases). V lost 7 bases and J 7 bases, leaving 16 bases between the germline ends. The germline CDR1 and CDR2 sequences are SGHAT and FQNNGV. CDR3 length equals 13 residues. The CDR3 DNA follows: TGTGCCAGCATCCTACTTGTCCAGGGTGAAGCTTTCTTT. It encodes CASILLVQGEAFF. Full variable domain (remainder filled in from reference TRBV11-2 and TRBJ1-1): EAGVAQSPRYKIIEKRQSVAFWCNPISGHATLYWYQQILGQGPKLLIQFQNNGVVDDSQLPKDRFSAERLKGVDSTLKIQPAKLEDSAVYLCASILLVQGEAFFGQGTRLTVV.

This clonotype has a handful of counts. This sequence joins TRBV12-5 and TRBJ1-1, with 8 positions matching TRBD1. Germline CDR1 is LGHNT and CDR2 is FRNRAP. This CDR3 has 16 amino acids. The J segment lost 6 bases and the V segment lost 0 bases, leaving 9 bases of the junction unmatched. This CDR3 is CASGLVRYQGASEAFF. In nucleotides, the CDR3 is TGTGCTAGTGGTTTGGTACGTTACCAGGGGGCGTCTGAAGCTTTCTTT. The full variable domain, its missing parts supplied by reference TRBV12-5 and TRBJ1-1, is DARVTQTPRHKVTEMGQEVTMRCQPILGHNTVFWYRQTMMQGLELLAYFRNRAPLDDSGMPKDRFSAEMPDATLATLKIQPSEPRDSAVYFCASGLVRYQGASEAFFGQGTRLTVV.

The chain carries TRBV7-9 and TRBJ1-1; 8 positions match TRBD1. The CDR3 spans 14 residues. The V segment lost 2 bases and the J segment 8 bases; nucleotides outside the gene matches: 7. Germline V gene data show CDR1 as SEHNR and CDR2 as FQNEAQ (reference sequence). The CDR3: CASSLTRTGREAFF. For the CDR3, the DNA is TGTGCCAGCAGCTTAACAAGGACAGGGCGGGAAGCTTTCTTT.

The chain recombines TRBV6-2 or TRBV6-3 with TRBJ2-1; D possibly corresponds to TRBD2 (5 bases). The CDR3 length is 15 residues. Germline V CDR1 and CDR2: MNHEY, SVGEGT. V dropped 3 bases and J dropped 5 bases, with 14 bases sitting between them. DNA of the CDR3: TGTGCCAGCAGTTATTACGGGGTCGGGAACAATGAGCAGTTCTTC. Protein product: CASSYYGVGNNEQFF.

About this clonotype itself: At one boundary the junction diverges from the germline segment, which might be a read error. This rearrangement joins TRBV7-6 to TRBJ2-7, with D possibly TRBD1 on 5 matching bases. CDR3 length: 15 amino acids. The germline CDR1 and CDR2 sequences are SGHVS and FNYEAQ. The CDR3 region has the DNA TGTGCTAGCAGCTTAGGAAAAGGGGATAGATACGAGCAGTACTTC. Its translation is CASSLGKGDRYEQYF.

In this sample, this clonotype turned up a few times. The chain is built from TRBV6-2 or TRBV6-3 and TRBJ2-1; 8 nucleotides agree with TRBD2. Germline V gene data show CDR1 as MNHEY and CDR2 as SVGEGT. J was trimmed by 10 bases and V by 2 bases; bases with no gene match: 4. The CDR3 length is 13 residues. DNA for the CDR3: TGTGCCAGCAGTTACCCCGGGAGGGGGGAGCAGTTCTTC. Protein sequence: CASSYPGRGEQFF.

This clonotype was detected a few times. The chain has TRBV6-2 or TRBV6-3 and TRBJ1-1, with 8 bases lining up with TRBD1. Germline CDR1 MNHEY, CDR2 SVGEGT. The V gene end was trimmed by 6 bases and the J gene end by 9 bases; junction bases not matched to a gene: 15. This CDR3 has 15 amino acids. The CDR3 nucleotides are TGTGCCAGCAGACCGACACAGGGGGGACCCTTGAAAGCTTTCTTT. It specifies CASRPTQGGPLKAFF.

The chain recombines TRBV2 with TRBJ1-2; a possible D gene is TRBD1 (5 bases). This CDR3 spans 11 amino acids. CDR1 is SNHLY, CDR2 FYNNEI, per germline. V dropped 8 bases and J dropped 6 bases, with 10 bases sitting between them. The CDR3 DNA reads TGTGCCAGCCCTGGGGGGAATGGCTACACCTTC. Translating gives CASPGGNGYTF.

This clonotype was seen many times. J is TRBJ2-3 and V is TRBV4-1; D gene uncertain. V lost 2 bases and J 2 bases, leaving 11 bases between the germline ends. The CDR3 loop spans 15 amino acids. Germline V gene data show CDR1 as MGHRA and CDR2 as YSYEKL. The CDR3 is CASSQPAYSTDTQYF. CDR3 coding DNA: TGCGCCAGCAGCCAACCCGCGTACTCCACAGATACGCAGTATTTT.

The gene calls are TRBV28 and TRBJ2-5; D unclear. The germline V gene encodes CDR1 MDHEN and CDR2 SYDVKM. The CDR3 is 15 residues long. V was cut by 7 bases and J by 5 bases, with 20 bases left in between. The CDR3 nucleotides read TGTGCCAGCACCTCTGGGGTTGGGCTGGGCGAGACCCAGTACTTC. This sequence encodes CASTSGVGLGETQYF.

The V call is TRBV7-4, the J call TRBJ1-2, with 12 bases aligning to TRBD1. After removal of 6 bases from V and 6 bases from J, the junction contained 5 bases not matched to a gene. This CDR3 spans 14 amino acids. The germline V gene encodes CDR1 SGHVT and CDR2 SQSDAQ. The CDR3 nucleotides are TGTGCCAGCAGAGCGGGGACAGGGGGCCATGGCTACACCTTC. It codes for CASRAGTGGHGYTF.

This clonotype was counted once. The CDR3 DNA sequence: TGTGCCAGCAGTTACTCAGGCAGCCTTGGGGATTCACCCCTCCACTTT. Translated: CASSYSGSLGDSPLHF. The chain recombines TRBV6-8 with TRBJ1-6, with D unclear. Trimming stripped 0 bases from V and 8 bases from J, with 14 bases between. Germline V gene sequence: CDR1 MNHGY, CDR2 SAAAGT. The CDR3 extends over 16 amino acids.

This clonotype has more than one count but fewer than ten. The gene calls are TRBV12-5 and TRBJ2-3, with 7 bases fitting TRBD1. The CDR3 contains 15 residues. The trim removed 5 bases at V and 2 bases at J, leaving 7 bases unmatched. The germline V gene has CDR1 LGHNT and CDR2 FRNRAP. The CDR3 DNA reads as TGTGCTAGTGGTCTCGGGGACAGCCTCACAGATACGCAGTATTTT. It encodes CASGLGDSLTDTQYF. The complete variable domain, with remaining parts taken from reference TRBV12-5 and TRBJ2-3, reads DARVTQTPRHKVTEMGQEVTMRCQPILGHNTVFWYRQTMMQGLELLAYFRNRAPLDDSGMPKDRFSAEMPDATLATLKIQPSEPRDSAVYFCASGLGDSLTDTQYFGPGTRLTVL.